The TCR beta chain under discussion was sequenced for a study of CD8 T cells in ankylosing spondylitis. Regarding the study as a whole: There was reportedly significant enrichment of clones that were disease-linked in matched ankylosing spondylitis synovial fluid. Previously reported in reactive arthritis synovial fluid and blood were some of the motif variants.

Points on this clonotype: The antigen is unknown.

Trimming shortened V by 5 bases and J by 1 base, and 11 bases separated the two germline ends. CDR3 length equals 14 residues. Germline V gives CDR1 SEHNR, CDR2 FQNEAQ (reference sequence). Molecular-barcoded quantitative 5'-RACE produced these TCR beta libraries. In TCRdb, the 5' RACE reads were re-called with MiXCR into one record per CDR3 protein. The table has some 250,000 distinct CDR3 sequences, roughly a quarter seen once; the top ten hold about 0.6%. Material for sequencing was blood, either unsorted or a sorted T cell fraction (not recorded which). This clonotype originated in a male donor with ankylosing spondylitis or in good health (not recorded which). This rearrangement joins TRBV7-9 to TRBJ1-1; D gene uncertain. CDR3 DNA sequence: TGTGCCAGCAGCCGAGTGACCGCGAACACTGAAGCTTTCTTT. Translation gives CASSRVTANTEAFF.